This T cell receptor beta chain was identified during a study of tumor-infiltrating lymphocytes in primary liver carcinoma. Background on the study: Samples returned roughly 3.5 to 7.13 million productive TCRbeta reads, a yield that was similar across tissue types.

Reverse transcription of 500 ng total RNA with a constant-region primer produced TCR beta cDNA. Three nested multiplex PCR rounds, a slightly modified ARM-PCR, produced the libraries for TCR beta. Use of TRBV1-TRBV30 forward primers with a C-beta reverse primer characterized the first two PCR rounds, which lasted 10 cycles each. Using its own MiXCR run on the multiplex PCR reads, TCRdb lists one record per CDR3 protein. The sample has about 32,000 distinct CDR3 sequences, 76% seen once; the top ten hold around 33%. The ends lost 1 base at V and 2 bases at J; junction bases unmatched: 5. This CDR3 spans 16 amino acids. Germline-derived CDR1 and CDR2 are LGHNA and YNFKEQ. From 20-30 mg of unsorted bulk tissue, DNA and RNA were co-extracted together.

The TCR was taken from a man aged 35 to 55 with primary liver carcinoma and hepatitis B virus infection. The sample consisted of liver tumor tissue from sampling region 5. Subset reported: tumor region T5, tumor centre. The chain uses TRBV4-2 and TRBJ2-3; 8 bases align to TRBD2. This CDR3 reads CASSQATSGNTDTQYF. The CDR3 DNA reads as TGTGCCAGCAGCCAAGCAACTAGCGGAAACACAGATACGCAGTATTTT.